The 18 T cell receptor beta chains reported below all come from one sample, sequenced in a study of blood T cell repertoires in COVID-19. This table comes from immunoSEQ multiplex PCR, and its TCRdb copy is limited to in-frame clones, with some not included. The sample shows roughly 400,000 clones, roughly 86% of them seen only once. Sample: peripheral blood. Receptors were obtained from a woman aged 55-70 years with COVID-19, enrolled during active disease.

This rearrangement joins TRBV5-1 to TRBJ1-3, with D unclear. Germline CDR1 is SGHRS and CDR2 is YFSETQ. CDR3 length equals 17 residues. Trimming cost V 3 bases and J 0 bases, with 16 bases left between them. The CDR3 DNA is TGCGCCAGCAGCTCGGACGAAGGACTGAACTCTGGAAACACCATATATTTT. It translates to CASSSDEGLNSGNTIYF.

The chain couples TRBV6-5 to TRBJ2-1; D is undetermined. The CDR3 is 12 residues long. V was shortened by 7 bases and J by 9 bases, with 13 bases between the two germline ends. Germline V gene lookup returns CDR1 MNHEY and CDR2 SVGAGI. Here the CDR3 DNA reads TGTGCCAGCAAGAACCCCTATTTTGAGCAGTTCTTC. Protein sequence: CASKNPYFEQFF.

This clone was picked up one time. The chain couples TRBV19 to TRBJ2-3; 11 bases match TRBD2. V trimming: 5 bases; J trimming: 6 bases; junction bases outside the gene matches: 16. The germline V gene has CDR1 LNHDA and CDR2 SQIVND (reference sequence). This CDR3 is 18 amino acids long. The CDR3 bases are TGTGCCAGTAGTGGGCTAGCGGGGGGCGGTGAAGGTCGGGATACGCAGTATTTT. Amino acids: CASSGLAGGGEGRDTQYF.

The rearrangement uses TRBV7-3 and TRBJ2-2, with 7 bases lining up with TRBD1. Germline V gene data show CDR1 as SGHTA and CDR2 as FQGTGA. There are 14 residues in the CDR3. After removal of 11 bases from V and 4 bases from J, the junction contained 10 bases not matched to a gene. Here the CDR3 DNA reads TGTGCCTCAAAACGGGACAGCACCACCGGGGAGCTGTTTTTT. Translated: CASKRDSTTGELFF.

This chain links TRBV5-1 with TRBJ1-6, with TRBD1 as a possible D gene (5 bases). This CDR3 comprises 18 residues. V was pared by 2 bases and J by 2 bases, with 17 bases between. From germline, CDR1 is SGHRS and CDR2 YFSETQ. The CDR3 protein is CASSFWTPEGPYNSPLHF. CDR3 bases: TGCGCCAGCAGCTTCTGGACACCGGAGGGACCCTATAATTCACCCCTCCACTTT.

About this clone itself: Other DNA sequences from this sample encode an identical CDR3 as well. The V gene is TRBV5-4, the J gene TRBJ1-2; no firm D call. This CDR3 has 13 amino acids. Trimming left V 0 bases short and J 0 bases short, with 3 bases between. The germline CDR1 and CDR2 sequences are SGHNT and YYREEE (reference sequence). CDR3: CASSLDSNYGYTF. CDR3 bases: TGTGCCAGCAGCTTGGACTCTAACTATGGCTACACCTTC.

This chain joins TRBV10-3 and TRBJ1-5; D is undetermined. Trimming took 3 bases from V and 2 from J, leaving 17 bases between them. CDR3 length: 17 residues. CDR1 is ENHRY, CDR2 SYGVKD, per germline. The CDR3 region is CAISDSGLELRNQPQHF. DNA of the CDR3: TGTGCCATCAGTGATTCGGGGTTAGAACTCCGCAATCAGCCCCAGCATTTT.

V gene TRBV5-5 combines with J gene TRBJ2-5; 9 positions match TRBD2. The CDR3 is 16 amino acids. Trimming cost V 7 bases and J 5 bases; bases outside gene matches: 15. Germline V gives CDR1 SGHKS, CDR2 YYEKEE (reference sequence). CDR3: CASGSGLAGRGETQYF. In DNA, the CDR3 is TGTGCCAGCGGAAGTGGGCTAGCGGGGAGAGGGGAGACCCAGTACTTC.

This clone was picked up a small number of times. The gene calls are TRBV18 and TRBJ1-2; the D gene is possibly TRBD1 (6 bases). V lost 0 bases and J lost 4, with 6 bases in between. The CDR3 is 13 amino acids. Germline V gives CDR1 KGHSH, CDR2 LQKENI. The CDR3 DNA sequence: TGTGCCAGCTCACCACCGGGGGCCTATGGCTACACCTTC. It is translated as CASSPPGAYGYTF.

The V gene is TRBV2, the J gene TRBJ2-1, with TRBD2 identical over 13 bases. The CDR3 sequence is 16 residues long. Trimming removed 5 bases from V and 5 bases from J; junction bases left unmatched: 6. Germline V lookup: CDR1 SNHLY, CDR2 FYNNEI. Here the CDR3 reads CASSFQLAGGNNEQFF. Here the CDR3 DNA reads TGTGCCAGCAGTTTCCAACTAGCGGGGGGGAACAATGAGCAGTTCTTC.

This chain links TRBV5-1 with TRBJ1-1; no clear D gene. The CDR3 contains 16 residues. CDR1 is SGHRS, CDR2 YFSETQ, per germline. Deletions cut 0 bases from V and 3 bases from J, with 15 bases between. The CDR3 sequence is CASSLAPGLTDTEAFF. In DNA, the CDR3 is TGCGCCAGCAGCTTGGCGCCAGGTCTCACGGACACTGAAGCTTTCTTT.

This sequence joins TRBV5-1 and TRBJ2-1; 11 bases are a match to TRBD2. The germline V gene has CDR1 SGHRS and CDR2 YFSETQ. The CDR3 is 17 amino acids. The V gene end was trimmed by 4 bases and the J gene end by 0 bases; junction bases not matched to a gene: 6. The CDR3 coding sequence is TGCGCCAGCAGCCGCGGGACTAGCGGAAACTCCTACAATGAGCAGTTCTTC. Translated: CASSRGTSGNSYNEQFF.

The chain employs TRBV4-1 and TRBJ2-1, with 7 bases lining up with TRBD2. V trimming: 1 base; J trimming: 2 bases; junction bases outside the gene matches: 5. The CDR3 loop spans 16 amino acids. Germline V gene lookup returns CDR1 MGHRA and CDR2 YSYEKL. The CDR3 loop reads CASSQVSGVPYNEQFF. CDR3 coding DNA: TGCGCCAGCAGCCAAGTAAGCGGGGTTCCCTACAATGAGCAGTTCTTC.

This chain links TRBV18 with TRBJ2-1; 14 bases map to TRBD2. Trimming removed 5 bases from V and 5 bases from J; junction bases left unmatched: 8. The CDR3 loop spans 17 amino acids. Germline loops: CDR1 KGHSH, CDR2 LQKENI. CDR3 nucleotides: TGTGCCAGCTCATCGGGACTAGCGGGGGACCGAGACAATGAGCAGTTCTTC. This encodes CASSSGLAGDRDNEQFF.

Note on this clone: The sample carries other DNA sequences with the same CDR3. This rearrangement joins TRBV6-5 to TRBJ1-4, with D perhaps matching TRBD1 (5 bases). The CDR3 is 12 residues long. Per the germline V gene, CDR1 is MNHEY and CDR2 is SVGAGI. V lost 8 bases to trimming and J lost 2 bases, with 6 bases between them. The CDR3 region is CASRGTNEKLFF. DNA of the CDR3: TGTGCCAGCCGGGGGACTAATGAAAAACTGTTTTTT.

The chain couples TRBV10-3 to TRBJ1-1; the match to TRBD1 covers 7 bases. Trimming at V came to 6 bases and at J to 7 bases, leaving 5 bases not matched to a gene. This CDR3 spans 12 amino acids. Germline-derived CDR1 and CDR2 are ENHRY and SYGVKD. This CDR3 reads CAISATGNEAFF. CDR3 DNA: TGTGCCATCAGCGCGACAGGGAATGAAGCTTTCTTT.

This chain links TRBV11-2 with TRBJ1-5; TRBD1 aligns across 8 bases. CDR1 and CDR2 (germline): SGHAT, FQNNGV. The J segment lost 3 bases and the V segment lost 8 bases, leaving 9 bases of the junction unmatched. The CDR3 consists of 15 residues. CDR3 sequence (DNA): TGTGCCAGCGATAAACAGGGGGAGGCCAATCAGCCCCAGCATTTT. It translates to CASDKQGEANQPQHF.

This clone was detected a few times. The CDR3 DNA reads TGTGCCAGCAGCCGGGGAGAAGGGAACTATGGCTACACCTTC. This translates into CASSRGEGNYGYTF. The rearrangement joins TRBV6-6 to TRBJ1-2; D gene uncertain. CDR1 and CDR2 (germline): MNHNY, SVGAGI (reference sequence). The ends were cut back, 6 bases at V and 2 bases at J, with 13 bases in the middle. The CDR3 is made up of 14 amino acids.